This T cell receptor (beta chain) came from a study of control samples from healthy donors and cancer patients (dated by TCRdb to between 2020 and 2021). From a lookup of the germline V gene (reference sequence), CDR1 and CDR2 are SGHNT and YYREEE. CDR3 length: 14 amino acids, cysteine to phenylalanine. Of the read, only the CDR3 DNA is kept; its 42 bases are in frame from base 1. Germline trimming amounts to 3 bases on V and 5 bases on J, with 5 as the count of junction bases outside the gene matches. A note on this clone: Its antigen is not yet known. Base qualities are not provided; no much larger clone lies one nucleotide away.

Libraries came from the immunoSEQ multiplex PCR assay. TCRdb provides this immuneACCESS table in a form limited to in-frame rearrangements. Some clones are lacking; in checked studies, under half of them reflect an unresolved V gene, and why the rest are absent is not known. For this sample there are 150,000 to 170,000 clones; over 85% appear just once. Of the sample, about 5.6% falls within the top ten clones. Here the chain combines TRBV5-4 and TRBJ1-1; 9 central bases correspond to TRBD1. Material: blood. The receptor was isolated from a man between 35 and 55 years old in good health. The DNA sequence reads TGTGCCAGCAGCTCCGGGACAGGGTGGACTGAAGCTTTCTTT. It is translated as CASSSGTGWTEAFF.